Following are 20 T cell receptor beta chains from one sample sequenced in a study of blood T cells in healthy people across ages (dated by TCRdb to 2014 to 2015). Libraries were built with 5' RACE. Sequencing was performed on an Illumina HiSeq 2500. A second PCR of roughly 6 to 12 cycles was run with a J-beta primer mix and a sample-barcoded 5' primer. Using fastp at Q25 and MiXCR, TCRdb reprocessed the public reads and kept productive beta chains. One record per CDR3 amino acid sequence lists the most common genes and DNA. For this sample there are 890,000 or so distinct CDR3 sequences; approximately 59% appear just once. 25% to 35% of the sample rests with the top ten. Sequenced input: blood. These receptors originate from a man aged 30 to 39 in good health.

Remarks on this clonotype: It is unclear where the CDR3 begins or ends on the DNA, so no DNA is shown, and the CDR3 is as TCRdb lists it. The rearrangement uses TRBV7-9 and TRBJ2-7. The germline gives CDR1 SEHNR, CDR2 FQNEAQ (reference sequence). The CDR3 has 14 amino acids, counting both end residues. CDR3 amino acids: CASSSSLGSYEQYF.

This chain joins TRBV20-1 and TRBJ1-4; D may be TRBD1 (6 bases). This CDR3 is built from 13 residues. Trimming left V 6 bases short and J 5 bases short, with 13 bases between. Germline CDR1 is DFQATT and CDR2 is SNEGSKA (reference sequence). The CDR3 DNA follows: TGCAGTGCGGAACGCGGACAGAATGAAAAACTGTTTTTT. Amino acid sequence: CSAERGQNEKLFF.

The V and J genes are TRBV2 and TRBJ1-6; D unresolved. This CDR3 is built from 15 residues. Trimming left V 10 bases short and J 0 bases short, with 13 bases between. Looked up from germline, CDR1 is SNHLY and CDR2 is FYNNEI. CDR3 sequence reads: CAISPGSSYNSPLHF. DNA of the CDR3: TGTGCCATCTCGCCGGGGAGCTCCTATAATTCACCCCTCCACTTT.

The genes are TRBV28 and TRBJ1-2; a possible D gene is TRBD1 (6 bases). Germline values: CDR1 MDHEN, CDR2 SYDVKM. The germline V and J ends were trimmed by 8 bases and 1 base, with 11 bases remaining between them. This CDR3 comprises 13 residues. CDR3: CASHGQFNYGYTF. As DNA, the CDR3 is TGTGCCAGCCATGGACAGTTTAACTATGGCTACACCTTC.

The rearrangement joins TRBV10-3 to TRBJ1-6, with D possibly being TRBD1 (5 bases). CDR3 length equals 15 residues. The V gene lost 0 bases and the J gene lost 5 bases, with 8 bases spanning the gap. The germline CDR1 and CDR2 sequences are ENHRY and SYGVKD. The CDR3: CAISESRGDNSPLHF. The DNA of the CDR3 is TGTGCCATCAGTGAGTCTAGGGGAGATAATTCACCCCTCCACTTT.

The sample holds a few counts of this clonotype. The chain uses TRBV6-2 or TRBV6-3 and TRBJ2-5; 8 nucleotides agree with TRBD1. Per the germline V gene, CDR1 is MNHEY and CDR2 is SVGEGT. CDR3 length equals 15 residues. V dropped 5 bases and J dropped 5; count of bases not matched to a gene: 10. The CDR3: CASSPFGQGGETQYF. CDR3 sequence (DNA): TGTGCCAGCAGTCCTTTCGGACAGGGTGGGGAGACCCAGTACTTC.

V usage is TRBV20-1 and J usage is TRBJ2-1; the D is unclear. V shed 7 bases and J shed 0 bases, with 13 bases lying between them. The length of the CDR3 is 14 residues. Germline values: CDR1 DFQATT, CDR2 SNEGSKA (reference sequence). DNA for the CDR3: TGCAGTGTTTTCCACTCGAGCTCCTACAATGAGCAGTTCTTC. It translates to CSVFHSSSYNEQFF.

The chain joins TRBV11-1 to TRBJ2-1, with TRBD1 matching 9 bases. The CDR3 is 13 residues long. Germline assignment: CDR1 SGHAT and CDR2 FQDESV (reference sequence). After removal of 8 bases from V and 9 bases from J, the junction contained 8 bases not matched to a gene. In DNA form, the CDR3 reads TGTGCCAGCGGATATACAGGGGGCCTTGAGCAGTTCTTC. This sequence encodes CASGYTGGLEQFF.

The rearrangement joins TRBV6-6 to TRBJ1-2, with a possible D match to TRBD1 (5 bases). The germline V gene has CDR1 MNHNY and CDR2 SVGAGI (reference sequence). CDR3 length: 14 amino acids. Between the trimmed V and J ends, which lost 2 bases and 0 bases, there was a span of 7 bases. The CDR3 sequence: CASSYRGPNYGYTF. CDR3 in DNA: TGTGCCAGCAGTTACCGGGGCCCTAACTATGGCTACACCTTC.

This clonotype was seen repeatedly, ten times or more. A read error may account for a junction end that differs from germline. V usage is TRBV7-2 and J usage is TRBJ2-5; TRBD1 aligns across 8 bases. This CDR3 contains 14 residues. Germline loops: CDR1 SGHTA, CDR2 FQGNSA. Here the CDR3 reads CASSLDRGQETQYF. The DNA for the CDR3 is TGCGCCAGCAGCCTAGACAGGGGCCAAGAGACCCAGTACTTC.

The V and J genes are TRBV11-3 and TRBJ2-3; maybe TRBD2 (6 bases). V was trimmed by 2 bases and J by 0 bases, leaving 18 bases between them. The CDR3 spans 18 residues. Germline lookup yields CDR1 SGHNT and CDR2 YENEEA. CDR3 protein: CASSLRASGVISTDTQYF. In nucleotides, the CDR3 is TGTGCCAGCAGCTTAAGGGCTTCGGGGGTCATCAGCACAGATACGCAGTATTTT. Full variable domain (remainder filled in from reference TRBV11-3 and TRBJ2-3): EAGVVQSPRYKIIEKKQPVAFWCNPISGHNTLYWYLQNLGQGPELLIRYENEEAVDDSQLPKDRFSAERLKGVDSTLKIQPAELGDSAVYLCASSLRASGVISTDTQYFGPGTRLTVL.

J is TRBJ2-5 and V is TRBV7-8, with 7 bases that match TRBD1. Germline V gives CDR1 SGHVS, CDR2 FQNEAQ. V lost 2 bases to trimming and J lost 2 bases; unmatched junction nucleotides: 8. This CDR3 is built from 16 residues. The CDR3 sequence is CASSLLQGQLQETQYF. The CDR3 DNA is TGTGCCAGCAGCTTACTTCAGGGACAGCTACAAGAGACCCAGTACTTC.

The chain has TRBV2 and TRBJ1-2; 8 bases match TRBD1. This CDR3 is built from 18 residues. The ends lost 3 bases at V and 3 bases at J; junction bases unmatched: 15. Germline assignment: CDR1 SNHLY and CDR2 FYNNEI. In DNA, the CDR3 is TGTGCCAGCAGTGAGACGTCCAGGGGGCGCGGAGTCGACTATGGCTACACCTTC. Its translation is CASSETSRGRGVDYGYTF.

The rearrangement joins TRBV5-1 to TRBJ2-7; D not resolved. V lost 7 bases and J 1 base, leaving 9 bases between the germline ends. The CDR3 sequence is 12 residues long. Looked up from germline, CDR1 is SGHRS and CDR2 is YFSETQ. This chain's CDR3 is CASQAASYEQYF. CDR3 nucleotide sequence: TGCGCCAGCCAAGCAGCTTCCTACGAGCAGTACTTC.

CDR3 DNA sequence: TGTGCCAGCAGCCACGGACAGGGGGGAGGGCAAGAGACCCAGTACTTC. It codes for CASSHGQGGGQETQYF. The rearrangement joins TRBV4-2 to TRBJ2-5; the match to TRBD1 covers 10 bases. Germline V gene data show CDR1 as LGHNA and CDR2 as YNFKEQ. The CDR3 covers 16 residues. J was trimmed by 2 bases and V by 3 bases; bases with no gene match: 6.

This clonotype was seen only a few times. The J gene is TRBJ2-5, the V gene TRBV5-1, with 13 bases matching TRBD2. CDR1 SGHRS and CDR2 YFSETQ come from the germline V gene. Trimming at V came to 4 bases and at J to 0 bases, leaving 3 bases not matched to a gene. The CDR3 totals 16 residues. The CDR3 DNA reads as TGCGCCAGCAGCGAGGGACTAGCGGGGAACCAAGAGACCCAGTACTTC. This translates into CASSEGLAGNQETQYF.

This clonotype was observed a few times. This chain joins TRBV2 and TRBJ2-2; possibly TRBD1 for D (5 bases). CDR1 is SNHLY, CDR2 FYNNEI, per germline. V lost 5 bases to trimming and J lost 2 bases, with 6 bases between them. This CDR3 has 13 amino acids. DNA of the CDR3: TGTGCCAGCAGTAGGACAAACACCGGGGAGCTGTTTTTT. Translation gives CASSRTNTGELFF.

The genes are TRBV7-9 and TRBJ1-1; 11 nucleotides match TRBD1. The CDR3 is 15 amino acids. J was trimmed by 2 bases and V by 5 bases; bases with no gene match: 4. Germline V gene lookup returns CDR1 SEHNR and CDR2 FQNEAQ (reference sequence). CDR3 coding DNA: TGTGCCAGCAGCGGGACAGGGGGGATCAACACTGAAGCTTTCTTT. This encodes CASSGTGGINTEAFF.

The chain's CDR3 is CSATTVDGELFF. The CDR3 DNA reads as TGCAGTGCAACGACAGTTGACGGGGAGCTGTTTTTT. The J gene is TRBJ2-2, the V gene TRBV20-1; the D gene is possibly TRBD1 (5 bases). The germline gives CDR1 DFQATT, CDR2 SNEGSKA (reference sequence). V lost 6 bases to trimming and J lost 7 bases, with 12 bases between them. The CDR3 contains 12 residues.

The chain employs TRBV25-1 and TRBJ1-2; tentative D call: TRBD1 (5 bases). CDR3 length: 12 amino acids. From germline, CDR1 is MGHDK and CDR2 SYGVNS. Between the trimmed V and J ends, which lost 4 bases and 7 bases, there was a span of 10 bases. The CDR3 reads CASSAAGFGYTF. The DNA of the CDR3 is TGTGCCAGCAGTGCCGCAGGGTTTGGCTACACCTTC.